The entry that follows covers one TCR beta chain sequence. Participants were aged roughly 18 to 89 years from around 25 US areas. The data stem from a study of blood T cell repertoires in COVID-19. Original processing notes: Amplification of reference gene primers provided the estimated nucleated cell counts. Sequenced by immunoSEQ multiplex PCR; TCRdb stores in-frame clones only, minus some. That table is the source of V, J and clone size, and D and trimming were worked out from the DNA. This table holds 140,000 to 150,000 clones, approximately 87% found once. The CDR3 is 18 amino acids. V shed 4 bases, J shed 4 bases, and the junction held 12 bases outside the gene matches. Germline-derived CDR1 and CDR2 are KGHDR and SFDVKD.

The sequence was obtained from a woman aged 30 to 39 with acute COVID-19. Sequenced sample: PBMCs or T cells enriched from blood (not recorded which). The J gene is TRBJ2-1, the V gene TRBV24-1, with 10 bases lining up with TRBD1. The CDR3 region has the DNA TGTGCCACCAGTGACCAAAACCGACAGGGGGCGCGGTACAATGAGCAGTTCTTC. It is translated as CATSDQNRQGARYNEQFF.